Shown below are 26 T cell receptor beta chains from a single sample sequenced in a study of T cell changes during pregnancy in multiple sclerosis. Produced via immunoSEQ multiplex PCR; TCRdb's table is partial and in-frame only. This sample has 35,000 to 45,000 clones, with around 90% found just once. This specimen consisted of peripheral blood, obtained in the third trimester of pregnancy. All receptors come from a female donor in good health, enrolled as a control in a pregnancy study.

The chain uses TRBV6-5 and TRBJ2-7; D remains ambiguous. V gave up 0 bases and J gave up 3 bases, with 6 bases separating them. CDR1 and CDR2 (germline): MNHEY, SVGAGI. This CDR3 is built from 13 residues. For the CDR3, the DNA is TGTGCCAGCAGTTACTCGAGGCTCTACGAGCAGTACTTC. Its protein is CASSYSRLYEQYF.

The CDR3: CASSQVAGVTYEQYF. The DNA for the CDR3 is TGCGCCAGCAGCCAAGTAGCGGGAGTCACCTACGAGCAGTACTTC. V is TRBV4-1 and J is TRBJ2-7, with 9 bases aligning to TRBD2. J was trimmed by 2 bases and V by 1 base; bases with no gene match: 3. Germline assignment: CDR1 MGHRA and CDR2 YSYEKL. This CDR3 is built from 15 residues.

This chain joins TRBV5-1 and TRBJ2-1; TRBD2 aligns across 7 bases. V trimming: 2 bases; J trimming: 8 bases; junction bases outside the gene matches: 7. The germline V gene has CDR1 SGHRS and CDR2 YFSETQ. This CDR3 region has 14 residues. The CDR3 protein is CASSFYRLADEQFF. The CDR3 DNA is TGCGCCAGCAGCTTTTATCGCCTAGCGGATGAGCAGTTCTTC.

V usage is TRBV28 and J usage is TRBJ2-1; 8 nucleotides line up with TRBD2. The V gene end was trimmed by 5 bases and the J gene end by 5 bases; junction bases not matched to a gene: 8. Germline lookup yields CDR1 MDHEN and CDR2 SYDVKM. CDR3 length: 15 amino acids. CDR3 amino acids: CASSPRLAYHNEQFF. CDR3 sequence (DNA): TGTGCCAGCAGTCCTCGACTAGCGTACCACAATGAGCAGTTCTTC.

V gene TRBV6-6 combines with J gene TRBJ2-1, with D perhaps matching TRBD2 (6 bases). Trimming cost V 1 base and J 4 bases, with 8 bases left between them. The CDR3 contains 14 residues. The germline V gene encodes CDR1 MNHNY and CDR2 SVGAGI (reference sequence). As DNA, the CDR3 is TGTGCCAGCAGTTACTACGGGACTTACAATGAGCAGTTCTTC. The encoded protein is CASSYYGTYNEQFF.

Only one count was recorded for this clone. DNA for the CDR3: TGTGCCAGCAGCGTAGGAGACAGGGGGTCCTATGGCTACACCTTC. Protein sequence: CASSVGDRGSYGYTF. V and J are TRBV9 and TRBJ1-2, with TRBD1 identical over 9 bases. J gave up 4 bases and V 0 bases, and 4 bases lay outside the gene matches. The CDR3 extends over 15 amino acids. Germline V gene data show CDR1 as SGDLS and CDR2 as YYNGEE.

The gene calls are TRBV5-1 and TRBJ2-1; 7 nucleotides agree with TRBD1. The CDR3 spans 14 residues. With V trimmed by 1 base and J by 7 bases, 5 bases remained unmatched. In germline, CDR1 is SGHRS, CDR2 YFSETQ. The DNA for the CDR3 is TGCGCCAGCAGCTTGCAGGGGGTTGGGAATGAGCAGTTCTTC. Its translation is CASSLQGVGNEQFF.

The chain links TRBV2 to TRBJ2-1, with TRBD1 matching over 10 bases. The ends lost 7 bases at V and 9 bases at J; junction bases unmatched: 9. The germline V gene has CDR1 SNHLY and CDR2 FYNNEI. CDR3 length: 14 residues. CDR3 loop: CASKPGDRGSEQFF. Written as DNA, the CDR3 is TGTGCCAGCAAACCGGGGGACAGGGGAAGTGAGCAGTTCTTC.

The chain carries TRBV5-8 and TRBJ2-3, with 10 bases matching TRBD1. V was pared by 10 bases and J by 6 bases, with 11 bases of the junction left unmatched. Germline CDR1 reads SGHTS; CDR2 reads YDEGEE. CDR3 length equals 14 residues. The CDR3 region has the DNA TGTGCCCACGACAGGGGGCTCGGTGGGGATACGCAGTATTTT. It encodes CAHDRGLGGDTQYF.

The chain carries TRBV12-5 and TRBJ1-3, with TRBD1 as a possible D gene (5 bases). The V and J ends lost 3 bases and 0 bases respectively, with 18 bases between them. Germline V lookup: CDR1 LGHNT, CDR2 FRNRAP. The CDR3 sequence is 18 residues long. CDR3 sequence reads: CASGLIRAGPASGNTIYF. The CDR3 bases are TGTGCTAGTGGTTTAATACGGGCAGGGCCCGCCTCTGGAAACACCATATATTTT.

The chain combines TRBV30 with TRBJ1-2; D gene unclear. The germline V gene has CDR1 GTSNPN and CDR2 SVGIG (reference sequence). The CDR3 is 11 amino acids. Between the trimmed V and J ends, which lost 3 bases and 6 bases, there was a span of 8 bases. This CDR3 is CAWSLRDGYTF. The CDR3 DNA sequence: TGTGCCTGGAGCCTCCGGGATGGCTACACCTTC.

This sequence joins TRBV18 and TRBJ2-5; 8 bases line up with TRBD1. The germline CDR1 and CDR2 sequences are KGHSH and LQKENI. The J segment lost 5 bases and the V segment lost 2 bases, leaving 7 bases of the junction unmatched. The CDR3 totals 15 residues. The CDR3 protein is CASSPASGGAETQYF. For the CDR3, the DNA is TGTGCCAGCTCACCAGCCTCAGGGGGCGCGGAGACCCAGTACTTC.

The sample holds a few counts of this clone. DNA of the CDR3: TGCGCCAGCAGCCAGGGGGGGACAGGGAGGACAGAGCAGTACTTC. Its translation is CASSQGGTGRTEQYF. The rearrangement uses TRBV5-1 and TRBJ2-7; 9 bases align to TRBD1. The length of the CDR3 is 15 residues. Germline V gene lookup returns CDR1 SGHRS and CDR2 YFSETQ. Trimming removed 4 bases from V and 7 bases from J; junction bases left unmatched: 12.

The chain links TRBV5-4 to TRBJ2-2; D might be TRBD1 (5 bases). There are 13 residues in the CDR3. The V end was cut by 4 bases, the J end by 6 bases, with 10 bases between. The germline V gene encodes CDR1 SGHNT and CDR2 YYREEE (reference sequence). The CDR3 nucleotides are TGTGCCAGCAGCCCACTACAGGCCGGGGAGCTGTTTTTT. It yields the protein CASSPLQAGELFF.

This rearrangement joins TRBV6-4 to TRBJ2-3, with D possibly being TRBD2 (6 bases). The CDR3 extends over 14 amino acids. The V gene's germline CDR1 is MRHNA and CDR2 SNTAGT. Trimming removed 8 bases at V and 1 base at J, with 13 bases between. The CDR3 sequence is CASSGGEGTDTQYF. For the CDR3, the DNA is TGTGCCAGCTCCGGTGGGGAGGGCACAGATACGCAGTATTTT.

The rearrangement links TRBV21-1 to TRBJ2-5; the table names TRBD1, a call not compared with the DNA. TRBV21-1 constitutes a pseudogene. CDR3 length equals 14 residues. CDR3 DNA sequence: TGTGCCAGCAGCACCAACAGGGGGGAAGAGACCCAGTACTTC. Translated, it gives CASSTNRGEETQYF.

In its sample, this clone was seen once. This chain joins TRBV7-9 and TRBJ1-6, with no clear D. There are 14 residues in the CDR3. Trimming stripped 5 bases from V and 10 bases from J, with 15 bases between. CDR1 SEHNR and CDR2 FQNEAQ come from the germline V gene (reference sequence). The DNA of the CDR3 is TGTGCCAGCAGCCCCCCGGGAGCCAACTCACCCCTCCACTTT. Its protein is CASSPPGANSPLHF. Using reference TRBV7-9 and TRBJ1-6 for the parts outside the CDR3, the full variable domain is DTGVSQNPRHKITKRGQNVTFRCDPISEHNRLYWYRQTLGQGPEFLTYFQNEAQLEKSRLLSDRFSAERPKGSFSTLEIQRTEQGDSAMYLCASSPPGANSPLHFGNGTRLTVT.

The chain's CDR3 is CASSLQGSYGYTF. CDR3 nucleotides: TGTGCCAGCAGCCTACAGGGCAGCTATGGCTACACCTTC. This sequence joins TRBV7-3 and TRBJ1-2, with D possibly TRBD1 on 6 matching bases. The V and J ends lost 5 bases and 4 bases respectively, with 11 bases between them. The length of the CDR3 is 13 residues. The germline V gene has CDR1 SGHTA and CDR2 FQGTGA.

The chain combines TRBV9 with TRBJ1-2, with 7 bases fitting TRBD1. The CDR3 is 15 residues long. V shed 4 bases and J 3 bases; nucleotides not matched to a gene: 9. Germline V gene lookup returns CDR1 SGDLS and CDR2 YYNGEE. In DNA form, the CDR3 reads TGTGCCAGCAGCTCGAACAGGGGTCACCACTATGGCTACACCTTC. Encoded protein: CASSSNRGHHYGYTF. Variable domain in full (rest from reference TRBV9 and TRBJ1-2): DSGVTQTPKHLITATGQRVTLRCSPRSGDLSVYWYQQSLDQGLQFLIQYYNGEERAKGNILERFSAQQFPDLHSELNLSSLELGDSALYFCASSSNRGHHYGYTFGSGTRLTVV.

The V and J genes are TRBV18 and TRBJ2-2; the D gene is possibly TRBD1 (5 bases). CDR3 size: 11 residues. V lost 2 bases and J 13 bases, leaving 8 bases between the germline ends. Germline-derived CDR1 and CDR2 are KGHSH and LQKENI. CDR3 DNA sequence: TGTGCCAGCTCACCAGGCCAGGGGCTGTTTTTT. Amino acids: CASSPGQGLFF.

This chain links TRBV5-1 with TRBJ2-3, with D maybe TRBD2 (5 bases). This CDR3 contains 15 residues. The ends were cut back, 4 bases at V and 1 base at J, with 13 bases in the middle. The germline V gene has CDR1 SGHRS and CDR2 YFSETQ. CDR3 sequence (DNA): TGCGCCAGCAGCCCAACTAGAGTCGGCACAGATACGCAGTATTTT. Its translation: CASSPTRVGTDTQYF.

This clone was detected once. The gene calls are TRBV19 and TRBJ1-3; 9 bases match TRBD1. Germline assignment: CDR1 LNHDA and CDR2 SQIVND (reference sequence). The V segment lost 6 bases and the J segment 4 bases; nucleotides outside the gene matches: 7. The CDR3 is made up of 15 amino acids. CDR3 in amino acids: CASSLQGASGNTIYF. CDR3 nucleotide sequence: TGTGCCAGTAGCCTACAGGGGGCGTCGGGAAACACCATATATTTT.

The chain employs TRBV27 and TRBJ1-1; weak D call: TRBD1 (6 bases). Trimming stripped 4 bases from V and 1 base from J, with 22 bases between. Germline CDR1 and CDR2: MNHEY and SMNVEV (reference sequence). The CDR3 contains 18 residues. The CDR3, as DNA: TGTGCCAGCAGTTCTACGTCGGGACACCCGTACAGGAACACTGAAGCTTTCTTT. Protein: CASSSTSGHPYRNTEAFF.

V usage is TRBV6-6 and J usage is TRBJ1-2; 10 bases agree with TRBD1. The CDR3 covers 15 residues. CDR1 and CDR2 (germline): MNHNY, SVGAGI (reference sequence). V was pared by 2 bases and J by 8 bases, with 8 bases of the junction left unmatched. This CDR3 reads CASSYKDRGGNGYTF. The CDR3 DNA sequence: TGTGCCAGCAGTTACAAGGACAGGGGGGGGAACGGCTACACCTTC.

The J gene is TRBJ2-7, the V gene TRBV12-5, with 11 nucleotides matching TRBD1. J lost 3 bases, V lost 6 bases, and 10 bases had no gene match. Germline CDR1 is LGHNT and CDR2 is FRNRAP. The CDR3 length is 16 residues. The CDR3: CASGLGQGVIIYEQYF. CDR3 bases: TGTGCTAGTGGCCTGGGACAGGGGGTTATCATCTACGAGCAGTACTTC.

This clone was counted a few times. The chain is built from TRBV6-4 and TRBJ2-1; TRBD2 matches at 8 bases. V dropped 0 bases and J dropped 10; count of bases not matched to a gene: 11. CDR1 is MRHNA, CDR2 SNTAGT, per germline. The CDR3 is 16 residues long. CDR3 nucleotides: TGTGCCAGCAGTGACTCAGACCCAGCGGGAGCAGAAGAGCAGTTCTTC. This gives the protein CASSDSDPAGAEEQFF.